The 21 T cell receptor beta chains reported below all come from one sample, sequenced in a study of CD8+ T cells in alopecia areata. Sequencing relied on a cDNA template that was reverse transcribed from extracted RNA. Assay: immunoSEQ multiplex PCR; the TCRdb copy retains only in-frame clones and omits some. The sample contains more than 110,000 clones, about 60% of which appear only once. This specimen consisted of CD4+ T cells sorted from blood, obtained at week 0. These receptors were collected from a human donor with alopecia areata.

A word on this clone: Other DNA variants within this sample encode the same CDR3. The gene calls are TRBV30 and TRBJ1-2, with D uncertain. The CDR3 sequence is 11 residues long. CDR1 and CDR2 (germline): GTSNPN, SVGIG (reference sequence). Between the trimmed V and J ends, which lost 0 bases and 8 bases, there was a span of 7 bases. The CDR3 DNA follows: TGTGCCTGGAGTGTTGGTGGCGGCTACACCTTC. It codes for CAWSVGGGYTF.

The table lists this clone with a few counts. The chain employs TRBV27 and TRBJ2-7; 8 positions agree with TRBD1. The length of the CDR3 is 15 residues. After removal of 5 bases from V and 2 bases from J, the junction contained 8 bases not matched to a gene. Looked up from germline, CDR1 is MNHEY and CDR2 is SMNVEV (reference sequence). The CDR3 DNA reads TGTGCCAGCAGTCGCCGCCCGGGACAGGCCTACGAGCAGTACTTC. This sequence encodes CASSRRPGQAYEQYF.

The chain uses TRBV7-2 and TRBJ2-3, with 13 bases fitting TRBD2. J gave up 6 bases and V 5 bases, and 8 bases lay outside the gene matches. The CDR3 is 16 amino acids. Germline V gives CDR1 SGHTA, CDR2 FQGNSA. The CDR3 coding sequence is TGTGCCAGCAGCCTCCGACTAGCGGGGGGCAGGGATACGCAGTATTTT. Its protein product is CASSLRLAGGRDTQYF.

With regard to this clone: Other nucleotide sequences in the sample specify the same CDR3. V usage is TRBV29-1 and J usage is TRBJ1-2; no clear D. V was pared by 4 bases and J by 7 bases, with 1 base between. CDR1 and CDR2 (germline): SQVTM, ANQGSEA. The CDR3 is made up of 8 amino acids. In DNA form, the CDR3 reads TGCAGCGTTGGTGGCTACACCTTC. This gives the protein CSVGGYTF.

V usage is TRBV7-9 and J usage is TRBJ1-1; D unresolved. The CDR3 loop spans 13 amino acids. CDR1 and CDR2 from the germline V gene are SEHNR and FQNEAQ (reference sequence). With 4 bases removed from V and 1 base from J, the gap between germline ends came to 7 bases. The CDR3, as DNA: TGTGCCAGCAGCTCGAGCGGGAACACTGAAGCTTTCTTT. This gives the protein CASSSSGNTEAFF.

The CDR3 protein is CASSSRSFMETQYF. The CDR3 region has the DNA TGTGCCAGCAGCTCGCGGTCTTTCATGGAGACCCAGTACTTC. The chain has TRBV7-6 and TRBJ2-5; D uncertain. Between the trimmed V and J ends, which lost 4 bases and 5 bases, there was a span of 14 bases. The CDR3 covers 14 residues. Looked up from germline, CDR1 is SGHVS and CDR2 is FNYEAQ. Full variable domain (rest looked up from reference TRBV7-6 and TRBJ2-5): GAGVSQSPRYKVTKRGQDVALRCDPISGHVSLYWYRQALGQGPEFLTYFNYEAQQDKSGLPNDRFSAERPEGSISTLTIQRTEQRDSAMYRCASSSRSFMETQYFGPGTRLLVL.

Only a few counts were recorded for this clone. The chain is built from TRBV6-5 and TRBJ1-2; D may be TRBD1 (5 bases). V shed 5 bases and J shed 0 bases, with 13 bases lying between them. CDR1 and CDR2 from the germline V gene are MNHEY and SVGAGI. The CDR3 consists of 15 residues. The CDR3 spells CASSKSRTTNYGYTF. The CDR3 nucleotides read TGTGCCAGCAGTAAGTCCAGGACAACTAACTATGGCTACACCTTC.

The chain uses TRBV4-3 and TRBJ1-3; D not resolved. Germline CDR1 LGHNA, CDR2 YSLEER. This CDR3 contains 14 residues. V dropped 0 bases and J dropped 7 bases, with 10 bases sitting between them. CDR3: CASSQDRLRNTIYF. For the CDR3, the DNA is TGCGCCAGCAGCCAAGACAGGTTGCGGAACACCATATATTTT.

The rearrangement uses TRBV6-6 and TRBJ1-5; 10 bases are a match to TRBD1. CDR1 is MNHNY and CDR2 is SVGAGI in the germline V gene (reference sequence). The CDR3 extends over 16 amino acids. J was trimmed by 2 bases and V by 6 bases; bases with no gene match: 7. This chain's CDR3 is CASRATGTGGNQPQHF. CDR3 in DNA: TGTGCCAGCAGGGCTACCGGGACAGGGGGCAATCAGCCCCAGCATTTT.

V is TRBV29-1 and J is TRBJ1-1, with TRBD1 identical over 10 bases. J was trimmed by 4 bases and V by 1 base; bases with no gene match: 0. CDR3 size: 13 residues. CDR1 is SQVTM, CDR2 ANQGSEA, per germline. CDR3 in DNA: TGCAGCGTTGAAGGACAGGGGGCCACTGAAGCTTTCTTT. Its translation is CSVEGQGATEAFF.

The J gene is TRBJ2-7, the V gene TRBV2; 8 positions agree with TRBD2. CDR3 size: 14 residues. V lost 6 bases to trimming and J lost 7 bases; unmatched junction nucleotides: 11. Germline V gene data show CDR1 as SNHLY and CDR2 as FYNNEI. CDR3 nucleotide sequence: TGTGCCAGCAGCCGTAGCGGGGCGCCTCCGGAGCAGTACTTC. It specifies CASSRSGAPPEQYF. Complete variable domain (other parts from reference TRBV2 and TRBJ2-7): EPEVTQTPSHQVTQMGQEVILRCVPISNHLYFYWYRQILGQKVEFLVSFYNNEISEKSEIFDDQFSVERPDGSNFTLKIRSTKLEDSAMYFCASSRSGAPPEQYFGPGTRLTVT.

This clone was observed a handful of times. The chain joins TRBV23-1 to TRBJ2-7; D is perhaps TRBD1 (5 bases). TRBV23-1 is noted as an ORF with a role that remains uncertain. The CDR3 is made up of 14 amino acids. The V end lost 7 bases, the J end lost 1 base, and 14 bases lay between the germline ends. CDR3 sequence reads: CASKGPGISYEQYF. The DNA of the CDR3 is TGCGCCAGCAAAGGACCAGGGATTTCCTACGAGCAGTACTTC.

This clone came up a few times. V usage is TRBV4-3 and J usage is TRBJ1-5, with a tentative D call TRBD1 (5 bases). In germline, CDR1 is LGHNA, CDR2 YSLEER. The length of the CDR3 is 16 residues. V was cut by 4 bases and J by 3 bases, with 16 bases left in between. This CDR3 is CASSPTGGSLNQPQHF. CDR3 coding DNA: TGCGCCAGCAGCCCCACCGGGGGATCCCTCAATCAGCCCCAGCATTTT.

The chain has TRBV2 and TRBJ1-2; TRBD1 agrees at 7 bases. Germline V gives CDR1 SNHLY, CDR2 FYNNEI. The ends lost 7 bases at V and 8 bases at J; junction bases unmatched: 7. CDR3 length: 12 residues. The CDR3 loop is CASKGQTEGYTF. The DNA of the CDR3 is TGTGCCAGCAAGGGACAGACCGAAGGCTACACCTTC.

The V and J genes are TRBV2 and TRBJ2-5, with a possible D match to TRBD2 (6 bases). Germline V gene sequence: CDR1 SNHLY, CDR2 FYNNEI. Trimming stripped 8 bases from V and 5 bases from J, with 15 bases between. This CDR3 spans 13 amino acids. Here the CDR3 reads CASLPTSFETQYF. For the CDR3, the DNA is TGTGCCAGCCTTCCGACTAGTTTCGAGACCCAGTACTTC.

This clone has a single count. V and J are TRBV7-9 and TRBJ2-1; D is possibly TRBD1 or TRBD2 (6 bases each). The V end was cut by 4 bases, the J end by 4 bases, with 14 bases between. The CDR3 covers 15 residues. The germline CDR1 and CDR2 sequences are SEHNR and FQNEAQ (reference sequence). CDR3 protein: CASSSPGASYNEQFF. CDR3 nucleotide sequence: TGTGCCAGCAGCTCGCCGGGGGCCAGTTACAATGAGCAGTTCTTC.

The rearrangement uses TRBV5-4 and TRBJ1-2; no firm D call. Germline lookup yields CDR1 SGHNT and CDR2 YYREEE (reference sequence). The CDR3 loop spans 14 amino acids. Trimming stripped 0 bases from V and 4 bases from J, with 10 bases between. Here the CDR3 DNA reads TGTGCCAGCAGCTTGGTCGGAGGGCTCTATGGCTACACCTTC. Its protein is CASSLVGGLYGYTF.

The chain combines TRBV4-2 with TRBJ1-6, with TRBD1 as a possible D gene (5 bases). The CDR3 runs to 18 residues. Germline V gene sequence: CDR1 LGHNA, CDR2 YNFKEQ. Trimming took off 0 bases at V and 10 bases at J, with 22 bases between the two ends. The CDR3, as DNA: TGTGCCAGCAGCCAAGATGTGGCCGGGGCTTTCCCTCAGTCACCCCTCCACTTT. Amino acids: CASSQDVAGAFPQSPLHF.

The rearrangement uses TRBV30 and TRBJ1-5, with 9 bases matching TRBD1. CDR3 length: 15 amino acids. V was clipped by 5 bases and J by 3 bases; unmatched bases: 8. Germline V gene sequence: CDR1 GTSNPN, CDR2 SVGIG (reference sequence). The CDR3 spells CAWSTGGAYNQPQHF. CDR3 DNA: TGTGCCTGGTCTACAGGGGGCGCGTACAATCAGCCCCAGCATTTT.

The chain uses TRBV11-1 and TRBJ2-7, with D maybe TRBD2 (6 bases). V dropped 6 bases and J dropped 0 bases, with 27 bases sitting between them. The CDR3 runs to 19 residues. Per the germline V gene, CDR1 is SGHAT and CDR2 is FQDESV (reference sequence). CDR3 sequence: CASSMRRGGLPWSSYEQYF. In DNA form, the CDR3 reads TGTGCCAGCAGTATGAGGCGGGGAGGCCTACCATGGAGCTCCTACGAGCAGTACTTC. The complete variable domain, with remaining parts taken from reference TRBV11-1 and TRBJ2-7, reads EAEVAQSPRYKITEKSQAVAFWCDPISGHATLYWYRQILGQGPELLVQFQDESVVDDSQLPKDRFSAERLKGVDSTLKIQPAELGDSAMYLCASSMRRGGLPWSSYEQYFGPGTRLTVT.

This clone was counted only a few times. The J gene is TRBJ1-3, the V gene TRBV5-4; D gene ambiguous. Trimming took 0 bases from V and 7 from J, leaving 17 bases between them. Looked up from germline, CDR1 is SGHNT and CDR2 is YYREEE (reference sequence). CDR3 size: 16 residues. In DNA, the CDR3 is TGTGCCAGCAGCTTGGATGCGGCCAAGAGCGGCAACACCATATATTTT. Translation: CASSLDAAKSGNTIYF.